This T cell receptor (beta chain) was sequenced in a study of cytomegalovirus exposure and HLA in healthy donors. Study-wide results and caveats: First-cohort TCR clusters tended to co-occur in the roughly 130 validation repertoires, a later analysis found. Cytomegalovirus association was assigned to more than 150 TCR beta chains.

TCRdb's copy holds only in-frame clones and misses some; the assay was immunoSEQ multiplex PCR. The data contain about 160,000 clones, roughly nine tenths of them singletons. Per the germline V gene, CDR1 is MNHNS and CDR2 is SASEGT. V was cut by 6 bases and J by 2 bases, with 13 bases left in between. The CDR3 has 14 residues. This clone was detected once. What it binds is not known. This TCR was sampled from a man in his late teens or twenties in good health and CMV-seropositive. V and J are TRBV6-1 and TRBJ2-5; weak D call: TRBD1 (6 bases). The sequencing sample was made of PBMCs. The CDR3 DNA reads as TGTGCCAGCAGGGACAGAGGTTATCAAGAGACCCAGTACTTC. Translating gives CASRDRGYQETQYF.